This entry describes one T cell receptor (beta chain). CDR1 and CDR2 (germline): SGHRS, YFSETQ. This CDR3 has 17 residues. Germline trimming cut 4 bases from V and 6 bases from J; bases unmatched to any gene: 16. TCRdb re-analysed the 5' RACE reads in MiXCR, keeping a single row per CDR3 protein. The repertoire holds 50,000 to 80,000 distinct CDR3 sequences, with about 22% as singletons. The receptor was isolated from a female donor with breast cancer. V gene TRBV5-1 combines with J gene TRBJ2-1, with 7 bases aligning to TRBD1. Input material: memory CD4+ T cells sorted from a lymph node. Subset given: memory CD4+ T cells, CD4+CD45RO+CD25-. CDR3 DNA sequence: TGCGCCAGCAGCCCCGGACAGGTCGGGCGCTTAGGCAATGAGCAGTTCTTC. Translation: CASSPGQVGRLGNEQFF.